A single sample is the source of the 18 T cell receptor beta chains below, sequenced in a study of cytomegalovirus exposure and HLA in healthy donors. Amplification used 60 Vbeta primers and 13 Jbeta primers. The data were produced by immunoSEQ multiplex PCR, yet TCRdb's version contains in-frame clones alone and is incomplete. The table lists approximately 150,000 clones, around four fifths of them singletons. Sequencing used PBMCs. These receptor sequences come from a young man in good health and CMV-seropositive.

V gene TRBV7-9 combines with J gene TRBJ2-1, with 8 bases identical to TRBD1. The germline V gene has CDR1 SEHNR and CDR2 FQNEAQ (reference sequence). The CDR3 is made up of 13 amino acids. V gave up 5 bases and J gave up 8 bases; unmatched junction bases: 5. The CDR3 DNA sequence: TGTGCCAGCAGCCAGGACAGGGTCCATGAGCAGTTCTTC. Encoded protein: CASSQDRVHEQFF.

The J gene is TRBJ1-1, the V gene TRBV6-6; D is unresolved. Germline V CDR1 and CDR2: MNHNY, SVGAGI (reference sequence). V was shortened by 8 bases and J by 8 bases, with 12 bases between the two germline ends. The length of the CDR3 is 11 residues. CDR3 sequence: CASGNPGEAFF. The DNA of the CDR3 is TGTGCCAGCGGCAACCCCGGGGAAGCTTTCTTT.

J is TRBJ2-2 and V is TRBV6-5; 8 bases fit TRBD1. Trimming took 10 bases from V and 1 from J; bases not matched to a gene: 2. The CDR3 spans 13 residues. The germline gives CDR1 MNHEY, CDR2 SVGAGI. CDR3 nucleotide sequence: TGTGCCACCGACAGGGGGAACACCGGGGAGCTGTTTTTT. This gives the protein CATDRGNTGELFF.

J is TRBJ1-4 and V is TRBV5-1; D uncertain. CDR1 and CDR2 (germline): SGHRS, YFSETQ. The CDR3 is made up of 16 amino acids. The V and J ends lost 3 bases and 6 bases respectively, with 18 bases between them. The CDR3 coding sequence is TGCGCCAGCAGCTCCTACGAAGAGGACGGGGATGAAAAACTGTTTTTT. Its translation is CASSSYEEDGDEKLFF.

This clone was recorded only once. The chain couples TRBV29-1 to TRBJ2-3, with 11 positions matching TRBD2. Germline V gene lookup returns CDR1 SQVTM and CDR2 ANQGSEA. CDR3 length: 15 residues. V lost 7 bases, J lost 0 bases, and 6 bases stayed unmatched. The CDR3 reads CSASRTSGSTDTQYF. The CDR3 DNA follows: TGCAGCGCCTCCCGGACTAGCGGGAGCACAGATACGCAGTATTTT.

The chain carries TRBV14 and TRBJ1-1, with 10 positions matching TRBD1. With 2 bases clipped from V and 3 bases from J, the junction kept 3 bases outside the gene matches. Germline V gene data show CDR1 as SGHDN and CDR2 as FVKESK. The CDR3 covers 15 residues. CDR3 nucleotides: TGTGCCAGCAGCCAACGACAGGGGGCCTACACTGAAGCTTTCTTT. It translates to CASSQRQGAYTEAFF.

This clone showed up just once. The chain is built from TRBV5-6 and TRBJ1-1; no clear D gene. The V end was cut by 0 bases, the J end by 5 bases, with 11 bases between. CDR3 size: 14 residues. In germline, CDR1 is SGHDT, CDR2 YYEEEE. The DNA for the CDR3 is TGTGCCAGCAGCTTGGGCCGGGGTCTAACTGAAGCTTTCTTT. Its protein is CASSLGRGLTEAFF.

The rearrangement joins TRBV4-1 to TRBJ2-4; the D gene is possibly TRBD1 (5 bases). The germline gives CDR1 MGHRA, CDR2 YSYEKL. Trimming cost V 0 bases and J 3 bases, with 15 bases left between them. There are 17 residues in the CDR3. Here the CDR3 DNA reads TGCGCCAGCAGCCAAGAGGTCTACAGACAGTACAAAAACATTCAGTACTTC. Translation gives CASSQEVYRQYKNIQYF.

This clone was picked up one time. The rearrangement uses TRBV6-5 and TRBJ2-7; D may be TRBD2 (5 bases). CDR3 length: 14 amino acids. V dropped 6 bases and J dropped 3 bases, with 15 bases sitting between them. CDR1 MNHEY and CDR2 SVGAGI come from the germline V gene. CDR3 loop: CASSPGNSVYEQYF. CDR3 sequence (DNA): TGTGCCAGCAGCCCCGGGAACAGCGTCTACGAGCAGTACTTC.

The chain links TRBV7-6 to TRBJ2-1, with 7 positions matching TRBD2. V dropped 5 bases and J dropped 9; count of bases not matched to a gene: 10. CDR1 is SGHVS, CDR2 FNYEAQ, per germline. This CDR3 has 14 amino acids. The DNA for the CDR3 is TGTGCCAGCAGCGCAGTGGGGGGGAGCGGTGAGCAGTTCTTC. It specifies CASSAVGGSGEQFF.

The V gene is TRBV29-1, the J gene TRBJ2-1, with TRBD2 as a possible D gene (6 bases). V lost 4 bases, J lost 0 bases, and 13 bases lay in between. The V gene's germline CDR1 is SQVTM and CDR2 ANQGSEA. The CDR3 consists of 15 residues. The CDR3 reads CSVVGDSSSYNEQFF. CDR3 DNA: TGCAGCGTTGTGGGGGACTCCAGCTCCTACAATGAGCAGTTCTTC.

A single count supports this clone. The chain couples TRBV7-2 to TRBJ1-4, with 7 bases matching TRBD1. Losses at the gene ends were 10 bases for V and 9 bases for J; bases not matched to a gene: 11. Per germline, CDR1 SGHTA and CDR2 FQGNSA. CDR3 size: 13 residues. In DNA form, the CDR3 reads TGTGCCATCCGACAGGGTTTCCGTAAAAAACTGTTTTTT. Its translation is CAIRQGFRKKLFF.

The gene calls are TRBV7-9 and TRBJ1-2; a possible D gene is TRBD1 (5 bases). The CDR3 runs 13 residues. Germline lookup yields CDR1 SEHNR and CDR2 FQNEAQ (reference sequence). V was shortened by 4 bases and J by 4 bases, with 10 bases between the two germline ends. The CDR3 region has the DNA TGTGCCAGCAGCTCATTGGGGGGCTATGGCTACACCTTC. It translates to CASSSLGGYGYTF.

The rearrangement uses TRBV11-2 and TRBJ1-2; weak D call: TRBD1 (5 bases). The CDR3 is 15 amino acids. CDR1 and CDR2 (germline): SGHAT, FQNNGV. V lost 0 bases to trimming and J lost 2 bases, with 10 bases between them. This chain's CDR3 is CASSLESAGNYGYTF. DNA of the CDR3: TGTGCCAGCAGCTTAGAGTCGGCAGGGAACTATGGCTACACCTTC.

This rearrangement joins TRBV5-6 to TRBJ2-3; 9 bases align to TRBD1. Germline-derived CDR1 and CDR2 are SGHDT and YYEEEE. V was clipped by 1 base and J by 4 bases; unmatched bases: 16. The CDR3 length is 19 residues. The CDR3 DNA follows: TGTGCCAGCAGCTTGTCGAGACAGGGGGTTCCCAGGATAGCAGATACGCAGTATTTT. Protein sequence: CASSLSRQGVPRIADTQYF.

With respect to this clone: The junction differs from germline at one of its ends, possibly a read error. This same CDR3 is encoded by further DNA sequences in the sample. Written as DNA, the CDR3 is TGTGCCAGTAGTATCGGGGACATCAACACTGAGGCTTTCTTT. Encoded protein: CASSIGDINTEAFF. This sequence joins TRBV19 and TRBJ1-1; TRBD1 is a possible D gene (6 bases). The CDR3 runs to 14 residues. Germline V lookup: CDR1 LNHDA, CDR2 SQIVND (reference sequence). The variable domain in full, with the rest retrieved from reference TRBV19 and TRBJ1-1, is DGGITQSPKYLFRKEGQNVTLSCEQNLNHDAMYWYRQDPGQGLRLIYYSQIVNDFQKGDIAEGYSVSREKKESFPLTVTSAQKNPTAFYLCASSIGDINTEAFFGQGTRLTVV.

The chain uses TRBV6-5 and TRBJ1-2, with D possibly matching TRBD1 (5 bases). Germline V gene sequence: CDR1 MNHEY, CDR2 SVGAGI. V lost 0 bases and J lost 8, with 10 bases in between. The CDR3 is 13 residues long. CDR3 loop: CASSYSGGGGYTF. CDR3 coding DNA: TGTGCCAGCAGTTACTCGGGGGGGGGAGGCTACACCTTC.

On this clone itself: Other DNA sequences from this sample encode an identical CDR3 as well. The V and J genes are TRBV5-1 and TRBJ2-7; maybe TRBD1 (6 bases). The CDR3 sequence is 13 residues long. The germline gives CDR1 SGHRS, CDR2 YFSETQ. Trimming stripped 3 bases from V and 1 base from J, with 8 bases between. The CDR3 nucleotides read TGCGCCAGCAGCTCCACAGGGTCCTACGAGCAGTACTTC. Translated, it gives CASSSTGSYEQYF.